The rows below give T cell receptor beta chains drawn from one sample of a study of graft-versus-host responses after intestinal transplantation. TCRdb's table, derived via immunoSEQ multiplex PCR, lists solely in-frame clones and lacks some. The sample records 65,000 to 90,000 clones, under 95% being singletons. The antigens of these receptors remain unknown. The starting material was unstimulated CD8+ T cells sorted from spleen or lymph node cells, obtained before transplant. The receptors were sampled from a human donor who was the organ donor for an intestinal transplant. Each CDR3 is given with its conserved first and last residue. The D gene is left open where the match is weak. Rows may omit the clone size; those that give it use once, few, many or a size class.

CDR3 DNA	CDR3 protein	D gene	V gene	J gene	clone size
TGCGCCAGCAGCCCCTACAGGGTTGACAATGAGCAGTTCTTC	CASSPYRVDNEQFF	NA	TRBV5-1	TRBJ2-1	NA
TGTGCCAGCAGCTTGGGATCTGGAAACACCATATATTTT	CASSLGSGNTIYF	NA	TRBV5-4	TRBJ1-3	NA
TGTGCCAGCAGCTTGGCCCGAATGGGACTAGTAATTCCCTACGAGCAGTACTTC	CASSLARMGLVIPYEQYF	TRBD2	TRBV7-8	TRBJ2-7	NA
TGTGCCAGCAGCGGAAGTTTCGGCTCTTCAGATACGCAGTATTTT	CASSGSFGSSDTQYF	NA	TRBV9	TRBJ2-3	NA
TGTGCCAGCAGCTCCAGCGAGGAAAGCGAGCAGTACTTC	CASSSSEESEQYF	NA	TRBV7-9	TRBJ2-7	NA
TGTGCCAGCAGTTTTTCTGCGCGGGGGGGCTTTTATGAGCAGTTCTTC	CASSFSARGGFYEQFF	TRBD2	TRBV27	TRBJ2-1	NA
TGTGCCAGCAGCTCACCACCCCCCGGGACAGCCCTCTACGAGCAGTACTTC	CASSSPPPGTALYEQYF	NA	TRBV12-1	TRBJ2-7	NA
TGCGCCAGCAGCTTGGTTTCTAGCGGGATAACAGATACGCAGTATTTT	CASSLVSSGITDTQYF	TRBD2	TRBV5-1	TRBJ2-3	NA
TGTGCCAGTAGTGCCGGGGACAGCAGGATCCACGAGCAGTACTTC	CASSAGDSRIHEQYF	TRBD1	TRBV19	TRBJ2-7	NA
TGCGCCAGCAGCCACCCCTGGGGGCGATACAATGAGCAGTTCTTC	CASSHPWGRYNEQFF	NA	TRBV4-1	TRBJ2-1	NA
TGCGCCAGCAGCCAACAAGGCGGGGGGGCTTCCTACAATGAGCAGTTCTTC	CASSQQGGGASYNEQFF	TRBD2	TRBV4-1	TRBJ2-1	NA
TGTGCCAGCAGTTTACCTAGCGGGACAGCCGGCACCCTCCACTTT	CASSLPSGTAGTLHF	TRBD1	TRBV27	TRBJ1-6	NA
TGCGCCAGCAGCTTGGTGGGGGGAGACGGCTACAATGAGCAGTTCTTC	CASSLVGGDGYNEQFF	NA	TRBV5-1	TRBJ2-1	NA
TGTGCCACCAGCAGAGGCTCGACAGCCACCGGGGAGCTGTTTTTT	CATSRGSTATGELFF	NA	TRBV15	TRBJ2-2	NA
TGCGCCAGCAGCCAAGACCGGGGGCTCTCTGAAGCTTTCTTT	CASSQDRGLSEAFF	NA	TRBV4-1	TRBJ1-1	once
TGTGCCAGCAGCTTCCCAGGGTCCACCTACAATGAGCAGTTCTTC	CASSFPGSTYNEQFF	NA	TRBV7-3	TRBJ2-1	NA
TGTGCCAGCAGAGCAAGGAACACTCCTTATGGCTACACCTTC	CASRARNTPYGYTF	NA	TRBV7-2	TRBJ1-2	NA
TGCGCCAGCAGCCAAGCCAACAACTACGAGCAGTACTTC	CASSQANNYEQYF	NA	TRBV4-1	TRBJ2-7	NA
TGCGCCAGCAGCCGACGCCAGACAGCTAACTATGGCTACACCTTC	CASSRRQTANYGYTF	NA	TRBV4-1	TRBJ1-2	NA
TGCAGCGTTGAAGATGGGGAGGGAGTTGAAAAACTGTTTTTT	CSVEDGEGVEKLFF	NA	TRBV29-1	TRBJ1-4	NA
TGTGCCAGCAGTTACTTCAAAATGGGGGAAAAACTGTTTTTT	CASSYFKMGEKLFF	NA	TRBV6-6	TRBJ1-4	NA
TGCAGCGTCCTGACCAGCGCCTACGAGCAGTACTTC	CSVLTSAYEQYF	NA	TRBV29-1	TRBJ2-7	NA
TGCAGCGTTGAAGATGGACAGCGCTCCTACGAGCAGTACTTC	CSVEDGQRSYEQYF	NA	TRBV29-1	TRBJ2-7	NA
TGTGCCAGCAGCGGGCCGGGTCAGCCCCAGCATTTT	CASSGPGQPQHF	NA	TRBV5-4	TRBJ1-5	NA
TGTGCCAGCAGTGAGGCTTATAGCGGAGCCCTCTACAATGAGCAGTTCTTC	CASSEAYSGALYNEQFF	NA	TRBV6-1	TRBJ2-1	NA
TGTGCCAGCAGCTTTGGAGCCGGGGAGCTGTTTTTT	CASSFGAGELFF	NA	TRBV11-2	TRBJ2-2	once
TGTGCCAGCTCTGGGGTCTGGGCAGGGGCCAACGTCCTGACTTTC	CASSGVWAGANVLTF	NA	TRBV6-5	TRBJ2-6	NA
TGTGCCAGCAGTTACACGGGGTTGAATGGCTACACCTTC	CASSYTGLNGYTF	NA	TRBV27	TRBJ1-2	NA
TGTGCCAGTGGCCGGGGGGGCACCAATTACCGCTATGGCTACACCTTC	CASGRGGTNYRYGYTF	NA	TRBV27	TRBJ1-2	NA
TGTGCCAGCAGCTCTCATCGACAGGGGGAAGATACGCAGTATTTT	CASSSHRQGEDTQYF	TRBD1	TRBV13	TRBJ2-3	NA
TGTGCCAGCACCCTAGGGGGGGCCCAAGAGACCCAGTACTTC	CASTLGGAQETQYF	NA	TRBV9	TRBJ2-5	once
TGTGCCAGCAGCTGGGGGCCCACAGATACGCAGTATTTT	CASSWGPTDTQYF	NA	TRBV7-7	TRBJ2-3	NA
TGTGCCAGCAGTCCACGGGACAGGGATCACGAGCAGTACTTC	CASSPRDRDHEQYF	TRBD1	TRBV27	TRBJ2-7	NA
TGTGCCAGCAGGCCCGACACTCACAATGAGCAGTTCTTC	CASRPDTHNEQFF	NA	TRBV7-9	TRBJ2-1	NA
TGCGCCAGCAGCGCTAGCACAGATACGCAGTATTTT	CASSASTDTQYF	NA	TRBV5-1	TRBJ2-3	NA
TGTGCCAGCAGTTTACGGGGTTCGTTCTACGAGCAGTACTTC	CASSLRGSFYEQYF	NA	TRBV27	TRBJ2-7	NA
TGCGCCAGCAGTGATGGTACGATGGGCTACACCTTC	CASSDGTMGYTF	NA	TRBV10-1	TRBJ1-2	NA
TGCGCCAGCAGTGAGTCCACTAGCGGGTTTCACAATGAGCAGTTCTTC	CASSESTSGFHNEQFF	TRBD2	TRBV10-1	TRBJ2-1	NA
TGCGCCAGCAGCCTACTGGTCCGTGATACGCAGTATTTT	CASSLLVRDTQYF	NA	TRBV5-1	TRBJ2-3	NA
TGTGCCAGCATTGACGGCACCGGGGAGCTGTTTTTT	CASIDGTGELFF	NA	TRBV6-1	TRBJ2-2	NA
TGTGCCAGCAGCTTGGTAGCGGGGGCACTACCCGATGAGCAGTTCTTC	CASSLVAGALPDEQFF	TRBD2	TRBV5-5	TRBJ2-1	NA
TGCTCCAGCAGCTTGTCCCCTTGGACAGCCGATTTCCGAGCCAAAAACATTCAGTACTTC	CSSSLSPWTADFRAKNIQYF	NA	TRBV5-1	TRBJ2-4	NA
TGTGCCAGCAGCTTAGATTGGCGGTTCTTCCTCTACGAGCAGTACTTC	CASSLDWRFFLYEQYF	NA	TRBV7-2	TRBJ2-7	once
TGTGCCAGCAGCGTAGGACAGGAGCCTACCCCTAACTATGGCTACACCTTC	CASSVGQEPTPNYGYTF	NA	TRBV9	TRBJ1-2	NA
TGTGCCTGGCTTGACAGTTTGACTGAAGCTTTCTTT	CAWLDSLTEAFF	NA	TRBV30	TRBJ1-1	NA
TGCGCCAGCAGTATATCTAGCGGGAGGGCCCCGCCAGATACGCAGTATTTT	CASSISSGRAPPDTQYF	TRBD2	TRBV5-1	TRBJ2-3	NA
TGTGCCAGTAGTATAGGCTACACCTACGAGCAGTACTTC	CASSIGYTYEQYF	NA	TRBV19	TRBJ2-7	NA
TGTGCCAGCAGGGTACCAGGGAGCAATCAGCCCCAGCATTTT	CASRVPGSNQPQHF	NA	TRBV5-4	TRBJ1-5	NA
TGTGCCAGCAGCCCTACAGGGCTCACTGAAGCTTTCTTT	CASSPTGLTEAFF	NA	TRBV5-4	TRBJ1-1	NA
TGTGCCAGCAGTCCAGAAGGCTCCTATAATTCACCCCTCCACTTT	CASSPEGSYNSPLHF	NA	TRBV5-4	TRBJ1-6	NA
TGTGCCAGTACCTATTATGGGGGACAGGGGAACTATGGCTACACCTTC	CASTYYGGQGNYGYTF	TRBD1	TRBV19	TRBJ1-2	NA
TGTGCCAGCAGCGATCAGGGTTCTGAAGCTTTCTTT	CASSDQGSEAFF	NA	TRBV6-1	TRBJ1-1	NA
TGTGCCTGGAGTGAGGGGACAGGGGCTTTCTACGAGCAGTACTTC	CAWSEGTGAFYEQYF	TRBD1	TRBV30	TRBJ2-7	NA
TGTGCCAGCAGCGGAGGGACAGGGTATTTGTACACTGAAGCTTTCTTT	CASSGGTGYLYTEAFF	TRBD1	TRBV5-6	TRBJ1-1	NA
TGCAGCGTTGCCACGGACAGGGACACTGAAGCTTTCTTT	CSVATDRDTEAFF	TRBD1	TRBV29-1	TRBJ1-1	NA
TGTGCTAGTGGTTGGGGTTTCGGGGATGGCTACACCTTC	CASGWGFGDGYTF	NA	TRBV12-5	TRBJ1-2	NA
TGCGCCAGTGAAGGGTGGAACACTGAAGCTTTCTTT	CASEGWNTEAFF	NA	TRBV5-1	TRBJ1-1	NA